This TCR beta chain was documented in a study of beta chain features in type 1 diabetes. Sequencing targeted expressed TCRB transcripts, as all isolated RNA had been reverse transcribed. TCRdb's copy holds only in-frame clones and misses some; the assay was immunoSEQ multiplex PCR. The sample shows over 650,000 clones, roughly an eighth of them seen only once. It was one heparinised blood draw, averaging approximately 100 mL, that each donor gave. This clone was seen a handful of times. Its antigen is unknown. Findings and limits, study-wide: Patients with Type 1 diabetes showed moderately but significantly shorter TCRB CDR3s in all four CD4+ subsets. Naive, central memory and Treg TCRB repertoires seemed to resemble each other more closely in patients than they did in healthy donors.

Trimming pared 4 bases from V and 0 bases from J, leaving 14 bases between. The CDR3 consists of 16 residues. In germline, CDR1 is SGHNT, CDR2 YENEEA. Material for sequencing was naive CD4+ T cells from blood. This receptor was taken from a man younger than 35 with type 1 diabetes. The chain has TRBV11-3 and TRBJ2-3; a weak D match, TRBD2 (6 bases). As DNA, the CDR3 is TGTGCCAGCAGCTCTCCGGGAGCCATGAGCACAGATACGCAGTATTTT. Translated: CASSSPGAMSTDTQYF.